This paragraph reports one T cell receptor beta chain. Its binding antigen is unknown. No much larger clone is present one base from it, and per-base qualities are unavailable. The sample is drawn from a study of T cell repertoires in cytomegalovirus infection (dated by TCRdb to about 2019). Context from the whole study: Alongside well-studied HLA-B-restricted epitopes, the peptide stimulations were aimed at recently identified HLA-C-restricted CMV epitopes, whose presentation resists viral immunomodulation. Because public TCR beta signatures pointed to carriage of CMV infection together with the matching HLA type, the HLA type of each donor mattered for the analysis. Results and caveats for the whole study, not just this receptor: The ex vivo response was dominated by HLA-C-restricted CMV-specific TCR beta clonotypes, which also provided the single most frequent clonotype in two of eight donors. In both this cohort and an independent cohort of 352 donors, the cumulative frequency of public TCR beta family members distinguished carriers of CMV infection plus the relevant HLA type.

The sequencer listed for this sample is Illumina HiSeq 1500. TCRdb handled the public reads itself, with Q25 trimming in fastp and clone calling in MiXCR, and kept productive beta chains. When rows share a CDR3 protein, they turn into one entry using the most common DNA and genes. The sample profile shows about 770,000 distinct CDR3 sequences; under 35% of them were found once. The ten largest clonotypes hold around 13% of the sample. In the paper's terms, the treatment or condition label means: in vitro stimulation with specific CMV peptide epitopes to enrich CMV-specific T cells. The clonotype was recovered from a human donor in good health (CMV status not recorded). Some clones in this sample may be carry-over from other donors' samples. This specimen was cultured CD8+ T cells from PBMCs, taken from culture after CMV antigen stimulation.

Here the CDR3 is given as CASSLIHTDTQYF. The DNA sequence follows: TGTGCCAGCAGCTTAATCCACACAGATACGCAGTATTTT. The chain was built from TRBV7-6 and TRBJ2-3, with an unclear D gene assignment. The CDR3 runs 13 amino acids, cysteine and phenylalanine included. Only the CDR3 region is kept as DNA, spanning 39 bases read in frame from base 1. V is clipped by 2 bases and J by 2 bases, and the sequence between their germline boundaries is 5 bases long. Based on the germline V gene, the CDR1 and CDR2 sequences are SGHVS and FNYEAQ.